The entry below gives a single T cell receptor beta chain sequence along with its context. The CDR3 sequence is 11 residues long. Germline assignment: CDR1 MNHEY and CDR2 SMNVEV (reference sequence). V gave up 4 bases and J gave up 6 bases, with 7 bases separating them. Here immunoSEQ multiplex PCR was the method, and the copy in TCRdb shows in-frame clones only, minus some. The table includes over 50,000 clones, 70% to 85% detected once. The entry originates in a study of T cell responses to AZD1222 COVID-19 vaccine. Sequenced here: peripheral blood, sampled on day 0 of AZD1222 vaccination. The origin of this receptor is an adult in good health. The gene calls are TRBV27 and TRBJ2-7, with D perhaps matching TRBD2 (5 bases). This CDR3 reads CASSWSGEQYF. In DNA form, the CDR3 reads TGTGCCAGCAGTTGGAGCGGCGAGCAGTACTTC.